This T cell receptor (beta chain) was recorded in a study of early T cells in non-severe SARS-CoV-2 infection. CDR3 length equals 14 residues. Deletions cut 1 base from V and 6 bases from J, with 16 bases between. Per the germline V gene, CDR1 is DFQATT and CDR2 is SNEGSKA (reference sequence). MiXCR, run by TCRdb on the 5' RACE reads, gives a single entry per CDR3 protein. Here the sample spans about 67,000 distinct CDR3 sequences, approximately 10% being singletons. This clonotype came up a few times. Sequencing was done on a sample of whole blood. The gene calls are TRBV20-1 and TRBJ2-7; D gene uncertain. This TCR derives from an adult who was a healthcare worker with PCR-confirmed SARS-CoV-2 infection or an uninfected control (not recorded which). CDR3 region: CSARVAGRTSEQYF. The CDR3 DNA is TGCAGTGCTAGAGTGGCAGGTAGAACCTCCGAGCAGTACTTC.